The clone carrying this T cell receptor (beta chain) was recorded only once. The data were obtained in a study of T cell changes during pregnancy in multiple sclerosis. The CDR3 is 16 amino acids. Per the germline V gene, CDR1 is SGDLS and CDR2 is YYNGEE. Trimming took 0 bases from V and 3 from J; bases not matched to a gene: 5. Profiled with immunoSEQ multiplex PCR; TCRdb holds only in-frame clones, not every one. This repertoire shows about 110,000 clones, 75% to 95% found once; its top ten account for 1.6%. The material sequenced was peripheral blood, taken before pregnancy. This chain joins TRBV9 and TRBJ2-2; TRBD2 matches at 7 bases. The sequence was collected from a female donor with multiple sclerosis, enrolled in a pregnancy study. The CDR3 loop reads CASSVATGGYTGELFF. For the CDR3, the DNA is TGTGCCAGCAGCGTAGCTACGGGAGGTTACACCGGGGAGCTGTTTTTT.